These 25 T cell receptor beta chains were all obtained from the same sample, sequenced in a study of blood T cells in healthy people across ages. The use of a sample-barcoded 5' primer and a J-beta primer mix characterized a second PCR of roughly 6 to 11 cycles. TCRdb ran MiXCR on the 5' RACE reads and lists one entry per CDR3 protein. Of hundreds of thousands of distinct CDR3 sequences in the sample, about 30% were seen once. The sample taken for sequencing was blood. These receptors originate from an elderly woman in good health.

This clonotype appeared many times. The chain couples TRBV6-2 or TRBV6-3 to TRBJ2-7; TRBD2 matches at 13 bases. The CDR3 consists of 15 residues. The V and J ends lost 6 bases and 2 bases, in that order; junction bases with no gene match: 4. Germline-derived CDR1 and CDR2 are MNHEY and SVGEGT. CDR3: CASRRLAGGPYEQYF. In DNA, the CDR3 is TGTGCCAGCAGACGACTAGCGGGGGGACCCTACGAGCAGTACTTC.

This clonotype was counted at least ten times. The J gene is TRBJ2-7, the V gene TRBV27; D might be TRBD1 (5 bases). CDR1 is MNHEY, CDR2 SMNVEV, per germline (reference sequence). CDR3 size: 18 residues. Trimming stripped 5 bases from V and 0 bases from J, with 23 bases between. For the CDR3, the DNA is TGTGCCAGCAGTAAGACAGTTTCTGACCACCGGAGCTCCTACGAGCAGTACTTC. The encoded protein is CASSKTVSDHRSSYEQYF.

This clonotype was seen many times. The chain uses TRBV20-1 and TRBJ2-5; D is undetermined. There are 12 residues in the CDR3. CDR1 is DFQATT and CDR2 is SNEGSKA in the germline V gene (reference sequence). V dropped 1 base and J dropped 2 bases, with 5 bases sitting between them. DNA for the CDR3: TGCAGTGCTAGAGTCAGGCAAGAGACCCAGTACTTC. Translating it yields CSARVRQETQYF.

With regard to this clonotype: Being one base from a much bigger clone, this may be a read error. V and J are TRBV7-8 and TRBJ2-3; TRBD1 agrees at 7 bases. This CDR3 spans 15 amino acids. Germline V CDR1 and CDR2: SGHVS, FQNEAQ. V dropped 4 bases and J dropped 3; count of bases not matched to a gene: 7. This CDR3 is CASSSTGINTDTQYF. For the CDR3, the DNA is TGTGCCAGCAGCTCGACAGGGATAAATACAGATACGCAGTATTTT.

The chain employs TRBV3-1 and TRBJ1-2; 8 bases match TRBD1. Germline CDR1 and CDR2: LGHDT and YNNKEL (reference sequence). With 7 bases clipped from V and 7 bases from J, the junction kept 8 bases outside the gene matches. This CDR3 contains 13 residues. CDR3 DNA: TGTGCCAGCAACCAGGGGGCTATCGGTGGCTACACCTTC. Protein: CASNQGAIGGYTF. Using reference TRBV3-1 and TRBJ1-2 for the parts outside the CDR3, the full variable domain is DTAVSQTPKYLVTQMGNDKSIKCEQNLGHDTMYWYKQDSKKFLKIMFSYNNKELIINETVPNRFSPKSPDKAHLNLHINSLELGDSAVYFCASNQGAIGGYTFGSGTRLTVV.

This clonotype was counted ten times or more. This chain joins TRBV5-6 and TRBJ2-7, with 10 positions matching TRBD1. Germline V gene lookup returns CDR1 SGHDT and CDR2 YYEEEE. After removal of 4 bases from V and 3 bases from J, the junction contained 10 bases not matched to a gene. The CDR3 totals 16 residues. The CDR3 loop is CASSRTRDRGIYEQYF. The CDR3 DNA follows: TGTGCCAGCAGCCGGACCCGGGACAGGGGTATCTACGAGCAGTACTTC.

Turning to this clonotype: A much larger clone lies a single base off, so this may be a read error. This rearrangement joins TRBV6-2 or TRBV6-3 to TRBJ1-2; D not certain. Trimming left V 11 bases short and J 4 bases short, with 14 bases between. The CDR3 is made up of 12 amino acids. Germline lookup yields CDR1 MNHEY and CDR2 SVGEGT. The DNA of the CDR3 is TGTGCCGCCTCCTTGAGGAGCTATGGCTACACCTTC. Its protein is CAASLRSYGYTF.

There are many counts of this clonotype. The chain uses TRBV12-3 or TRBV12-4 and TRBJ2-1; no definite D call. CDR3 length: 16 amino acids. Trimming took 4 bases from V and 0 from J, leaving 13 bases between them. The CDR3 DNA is TGTGCCAGCAGTTCCCCCCAAAAAAGCTCCTACAATGAGCAGTTCTTC. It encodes CASSSPQKSSYNEQFF.

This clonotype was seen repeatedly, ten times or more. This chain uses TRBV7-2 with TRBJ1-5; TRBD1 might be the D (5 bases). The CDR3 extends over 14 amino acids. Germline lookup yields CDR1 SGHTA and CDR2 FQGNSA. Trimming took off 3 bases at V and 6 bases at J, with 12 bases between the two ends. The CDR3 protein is CASSLIGASQPQHF. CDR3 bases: TGTGCCAGCAGCTTGATCGGGGCCAGTCAGCCCCAGCATTTT.

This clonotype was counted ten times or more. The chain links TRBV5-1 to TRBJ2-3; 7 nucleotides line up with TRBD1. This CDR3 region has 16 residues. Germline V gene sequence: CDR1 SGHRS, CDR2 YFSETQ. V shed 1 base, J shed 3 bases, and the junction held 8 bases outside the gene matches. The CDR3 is CASSLFYRGSTDTQYF. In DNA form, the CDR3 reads TGCGCCAGCAGCTTGTTCTACAGGGGATCGACAGATACGCAGTATTTT. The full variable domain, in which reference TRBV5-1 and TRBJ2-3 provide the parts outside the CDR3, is KAGVTQTPRYLIKTRGQQVTLSCSPISGHRSVSWYQQTPGQGLQFLFEYFSETQRNKGNFPGRFSGRQFSNSRSEMNVSTLELGDSALYLCASSLFYRGSTDTQYFGPGTRLTVL.

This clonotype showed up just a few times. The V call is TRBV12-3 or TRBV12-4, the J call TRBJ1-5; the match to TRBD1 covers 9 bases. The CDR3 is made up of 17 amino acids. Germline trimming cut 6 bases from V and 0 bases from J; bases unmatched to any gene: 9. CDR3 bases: TGTGCCAGCAGAAAAGGACAGGGGTTTCGTAGCAATCAGCCCCAGCATTTT. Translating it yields CASRKGQGFRSNQPQHF.

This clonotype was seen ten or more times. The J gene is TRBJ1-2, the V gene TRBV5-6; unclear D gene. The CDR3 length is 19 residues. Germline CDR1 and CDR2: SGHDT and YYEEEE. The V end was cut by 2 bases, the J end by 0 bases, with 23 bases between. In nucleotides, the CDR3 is TGTGCCAGCAGCTTACTACCTATTCCATTAACAATTGCTAACTATGGCTACACCTTC. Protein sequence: CASSLLPIPLTIANYGYTF.

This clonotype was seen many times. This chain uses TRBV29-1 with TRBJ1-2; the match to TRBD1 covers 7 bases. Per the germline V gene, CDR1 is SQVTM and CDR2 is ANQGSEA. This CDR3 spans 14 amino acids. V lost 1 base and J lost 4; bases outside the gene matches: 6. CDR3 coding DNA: TGCAGCGTTGAAGCCGAGGGACAGATCTATGGCTACACCTTC. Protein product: CSVEAEGQIYGYTF.

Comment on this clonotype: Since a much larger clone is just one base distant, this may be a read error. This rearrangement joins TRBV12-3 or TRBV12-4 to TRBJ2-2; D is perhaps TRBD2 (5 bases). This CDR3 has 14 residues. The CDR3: CACSLARRIGELFF. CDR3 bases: TGTGCCTGCAGTTTAGCGCGCAGAATTGGGGAGCTGTTTTTT.

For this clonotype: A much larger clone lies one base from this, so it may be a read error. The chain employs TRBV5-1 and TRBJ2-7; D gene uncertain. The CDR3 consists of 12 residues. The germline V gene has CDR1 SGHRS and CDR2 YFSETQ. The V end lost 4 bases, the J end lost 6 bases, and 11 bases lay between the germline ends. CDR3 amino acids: CASSPTTGEQYF. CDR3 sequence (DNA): TGCGCCAGCAGCCCTACCACCGGCGAGCAGTACTTC.

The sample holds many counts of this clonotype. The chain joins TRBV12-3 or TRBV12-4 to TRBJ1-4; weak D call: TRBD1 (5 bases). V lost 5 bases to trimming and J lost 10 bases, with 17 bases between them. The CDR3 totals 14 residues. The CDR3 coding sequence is TGTGCCAGCAGTCCCCGGGGGGGATGGGGAAAACTGTTTTTT. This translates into CASSPRGGWGKLFF.

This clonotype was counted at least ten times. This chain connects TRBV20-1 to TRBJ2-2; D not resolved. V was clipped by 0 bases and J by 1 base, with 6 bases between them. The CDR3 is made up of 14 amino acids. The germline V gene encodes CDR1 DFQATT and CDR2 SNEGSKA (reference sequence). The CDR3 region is CSARDRVNTGELFF. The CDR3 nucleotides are TGCAGTGCTAGAGATCGGGTGAACACCGGGGAGCTGTTTTTT.

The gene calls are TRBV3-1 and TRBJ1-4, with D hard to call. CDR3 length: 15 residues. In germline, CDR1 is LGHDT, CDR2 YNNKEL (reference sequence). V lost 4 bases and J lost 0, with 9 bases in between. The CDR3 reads CASSRKGATNEKLFF. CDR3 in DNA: TGTGCCAGCAGCCGTAAGGGTGCAACTAATGAAAAACTGTTTTTT.

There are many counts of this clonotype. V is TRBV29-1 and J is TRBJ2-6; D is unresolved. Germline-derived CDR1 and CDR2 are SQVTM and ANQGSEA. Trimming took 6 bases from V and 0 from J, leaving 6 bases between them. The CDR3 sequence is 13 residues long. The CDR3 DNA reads TGCAGCGTCCGAGACTCTGGGGCCAACGTCCTGACTTTC. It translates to CSVRDSGANVLTF.

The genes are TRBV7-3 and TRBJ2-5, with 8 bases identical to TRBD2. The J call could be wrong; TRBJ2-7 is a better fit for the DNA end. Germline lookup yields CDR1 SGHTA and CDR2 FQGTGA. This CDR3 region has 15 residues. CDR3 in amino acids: CASSLIRGGSYEQYF. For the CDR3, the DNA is TGTGCCAGCAGCTTAATCCGGGGGGGGAGCTACGAGCAGTACTTC.

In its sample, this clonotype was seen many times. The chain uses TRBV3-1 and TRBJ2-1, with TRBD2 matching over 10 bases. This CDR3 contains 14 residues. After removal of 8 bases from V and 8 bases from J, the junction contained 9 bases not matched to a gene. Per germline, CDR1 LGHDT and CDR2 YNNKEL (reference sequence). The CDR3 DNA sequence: TGTGCCAGCCGCCTGTTGGGGACTAGCGATGAGCAGTTCTTC. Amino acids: CASRLLGTSDEQFF.

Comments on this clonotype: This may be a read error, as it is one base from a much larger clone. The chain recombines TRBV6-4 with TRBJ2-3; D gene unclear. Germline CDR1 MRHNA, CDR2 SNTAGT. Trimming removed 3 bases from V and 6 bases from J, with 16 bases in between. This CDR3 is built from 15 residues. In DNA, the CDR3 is TGTGCCAGCAGTGAACAAGGCACCCCCAGGGATACGCAGTATTTT. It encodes CASSEQGTPRDTQYF.

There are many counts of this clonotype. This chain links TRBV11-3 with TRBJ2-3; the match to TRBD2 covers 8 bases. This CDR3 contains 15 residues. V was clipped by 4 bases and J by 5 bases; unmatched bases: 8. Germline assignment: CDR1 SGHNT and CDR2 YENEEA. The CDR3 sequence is CASSSRRGGGDTQYF. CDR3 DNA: TGTGCCAGCAGCTCAAGACGGGGGGGAGGAGATACGCAGTATTTT. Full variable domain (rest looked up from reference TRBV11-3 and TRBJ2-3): EAGVVQSPRYKIIEKKQPVAFWCNPISGHNTLYWYLQNLGQGPELLIRYENEEAVDDSQLPKDRFSAERLKGVDSTLKIQPAELGDSAVYLCASSSRRGGGDTQYFGPGTRLTVL.

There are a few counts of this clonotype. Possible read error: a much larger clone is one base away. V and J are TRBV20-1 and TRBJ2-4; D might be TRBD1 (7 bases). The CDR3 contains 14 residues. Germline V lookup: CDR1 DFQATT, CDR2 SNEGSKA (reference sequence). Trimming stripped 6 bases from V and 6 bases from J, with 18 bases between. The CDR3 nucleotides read TGCAGTGCGGAAATGACAGGGAGGAGAAACATTCAGTACTTC. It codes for CSAEMTGRRNIQYF.

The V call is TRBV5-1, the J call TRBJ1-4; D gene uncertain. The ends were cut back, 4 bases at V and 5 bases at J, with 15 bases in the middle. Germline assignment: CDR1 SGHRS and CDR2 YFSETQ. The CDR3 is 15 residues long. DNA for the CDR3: TGCGCCAGCAGCCCAGGCGGGATTTCGAATGAAAAACTGTTTTTT. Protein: CASSPGGISNEKLFF.